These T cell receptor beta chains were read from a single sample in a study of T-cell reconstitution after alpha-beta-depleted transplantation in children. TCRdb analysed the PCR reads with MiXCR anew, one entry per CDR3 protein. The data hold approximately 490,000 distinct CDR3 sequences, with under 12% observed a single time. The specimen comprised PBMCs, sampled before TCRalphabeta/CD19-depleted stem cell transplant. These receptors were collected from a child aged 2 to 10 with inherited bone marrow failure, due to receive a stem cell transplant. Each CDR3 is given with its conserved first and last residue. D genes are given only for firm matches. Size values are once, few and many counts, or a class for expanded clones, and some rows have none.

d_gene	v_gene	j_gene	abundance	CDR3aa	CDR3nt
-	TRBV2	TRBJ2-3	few	CASSEWDSPPGDTQYF	TGTGCCAGCAGTGAATGGGACTCCCCACCGGGGGATACGCAGTATTTT
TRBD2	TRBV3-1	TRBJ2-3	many	CASSPAGGPDTQYF	TGTGCCAGCAGCCCAGCGGGAGGGCCAGATACGCAGTATTTT
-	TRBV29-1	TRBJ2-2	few	CSVANQLVTGELFF	TGCAGCGTTGCTAATCAACTGGTCACCGGGGAGCTGTTTTTT
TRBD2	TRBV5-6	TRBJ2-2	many	CASSFELAGYTGELFF	TGTGCCAGCAGCTTCGAACTAGCGGGATACACCGGGGAGCTGTTTTTT
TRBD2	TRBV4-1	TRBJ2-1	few	CASSQDLTGTRKNNEQFF	TGCGCCAGCAGCCAAGACCTTACCGGGACTAGGAAAAACAATGAGCAGTTCTTC
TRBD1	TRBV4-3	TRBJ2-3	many	CASSQLTGALTDTQYF	TGCGCCAGCAGCCAGCTGACAGGGGCTCTCACAGATACGCAGTATTTT
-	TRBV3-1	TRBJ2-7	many	CASSQDPLRGSRVAEQYF	TGTGCCAGCAGCCAAGATCCCCTCCGAGGATCCCGCGTTGCCGAGCAGTACTTC
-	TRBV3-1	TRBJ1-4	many	CASSQVGLNEKLFF	TGTGCCAGCAGCCAAGTCGGGCTTAATGAAAAACTGTTTTTT
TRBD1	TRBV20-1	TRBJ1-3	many	CSAPNQGELGNTIYF	TGCAGTGCGCCCAACCAGGGGGAACTGGGAAACACCATATATTTT
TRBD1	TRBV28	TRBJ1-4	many	CASSQPGQFNEKLFF	TGTGCCAGCAGTCAACCGGGACAGTTTAATGAAAAACTGTTTTTT
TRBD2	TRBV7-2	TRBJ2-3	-	CASSYNRLAGGQYF	TGTGCCAGCAGCTATAATCGTTTAGCGGGGGGACAATATTTT
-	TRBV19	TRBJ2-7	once	CASGGFYEQYF	TGTGCCAGTGGGGGGTTCTACGAGCAGTACTTC
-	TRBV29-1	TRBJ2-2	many	CSVELPVNTGELFF	TGCAGCGTTGAACTTCCCGTGAACACCGGGGAGCTGTTTTTT
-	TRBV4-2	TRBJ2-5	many	CATRSWGQETQYF	TGTGCCACCCGGTCCTGGGGGCAAGAGACCCAGTACTTC
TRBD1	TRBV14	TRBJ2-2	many	CASSRWTGGDTGELFF	TGTGCCAGCAGCCGATGGACAGGAGGCGACACCGGGGAGCTGTTTTTT
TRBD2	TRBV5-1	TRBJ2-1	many	CASSLDAGEVPFF	TGCGCCAGCAGCTTGGATGCGGGAGAGGTGCCGTTCTTC
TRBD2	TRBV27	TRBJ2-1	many	CASSFGGDYNEQFF	TGTGCCAGCAGTTTCGGGGGGGACTACAATGAGCAGTTCTTC
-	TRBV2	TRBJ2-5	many	CASSEGTAQETQYF	TGTGCCAGCAGTGAAGGGACAGCCCAAGAGACCCAGTACTTC
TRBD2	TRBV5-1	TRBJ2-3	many	CASTPDSGRAGDTQYF	TGCGCCAGCACGCCTGATAGCGGGAGGGCGGGTGATACGCAGTATTTT
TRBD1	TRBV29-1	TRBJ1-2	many	CSVVREGAGGYTF	TGCAGCGTTGTCAGGGAGGGGGCAGGTGGCTACACCTTC
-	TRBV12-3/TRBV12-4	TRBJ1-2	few	CASSLGQYHGYTF	TGTGCCAGCAGTTTAGGGCAGTACCATGGCTACACCTTC
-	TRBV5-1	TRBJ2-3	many	CASSPTPGTDTQYF	TGCGCCAGCAGCCCCACTCCGGGCACAGATACGCAGTATTTT
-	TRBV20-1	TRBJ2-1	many	CSASDGTYNLNEQFF	TGCAGTGCTAGCGATGGGACTTACAACCTCAATGAGCAGTTCTTC
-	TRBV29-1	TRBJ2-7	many	CSVELPSGEQYF	TGCAGCGTTGAGCTACCCTCGGGCGAGCAGTACTTC
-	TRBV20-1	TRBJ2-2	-	CSASPGAGELFF	TGCAGTGCTAGCCCCGGAGCCGGGGAGCTGTTTTTT
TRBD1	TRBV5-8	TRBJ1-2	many	CASSLWRYRGANYGYTF	TGTGCCAGCAGCTTGTGGCGCTACAGGGGAGCTAACTATGGCTACACCTTC
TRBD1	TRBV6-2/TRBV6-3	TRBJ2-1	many	CASSYVDRGPNEQFF	TGTGCCAGCAGTTACGTGGACAGGGGGCCTAATGAGCAGTTCTTC
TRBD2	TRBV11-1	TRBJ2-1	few	CASSPELAGAIEQFF	TGTGCCAGCAGCCCCGAACTAGCGGGAGCGATTGAGCAGTTCTTC